The 11 T cell receptor beta chains below all came from one sample that was sequenced in a study of control samples from healthy donors and cancer patients. TCRdb's table, derived via immunoSEQ multiplex PCR, lists solely in-frame clones and lacks some. Among over 80,000 clones, 91% were seen once, and the ten largest hold more than 15%. Sequencing was carried out using blood. These receptors came from a man in his thirties or forties in good health.

The genes are TRBV27 and TRBJ1-6; 8 positions agree with TRBD1. This CDR3 has 15 residues. Trimming at V came to 5 bases and at J to 9 bases, leaving 9 bases not matched to a gene. Per the germline V gene, CDR1 is MNHEY and CDR2 is SMNVEV (reference sequence). Here the CDR3 DNA reads TGTGCCAGCAGTCCCGGGCAGGGGGCCGGTTCACCCCTCCACTTT. Encoded protein: CASSPGQGAGSPLHF.

The genes are TRBV14 and TRBJ1-1; D uncertain. The CDR3 contains 14 residues. Germline V gives CDR1 SGHDN, CDR2 FVKESK. Between the trimmed V and J ends, which lost 4 bases and 3 bases, there was a span of 12 bases. CDR3 loop: CASSRTIGYTEAFF. Here the CDR3 DNA reads TGTGCCAGCAGCCGAACCATCGGGTACACTGAAGCTTTCTTT.

The table lists this clone with a count of one. The gene calls are TRBV4-1 and TRBJ1-6; possibly TRBD1 for D (5 bases). Per the germline V gene, CDR1 is MGHRA and CDR2 is YSYEKL. The CDR3 runs 16 residues. V was trimmed by 4 bases and J by 7 bases, leaving 17 bases between them. CDR3 amino acids: CASSPGWGGFNSPLHF. Written as DNA, the CDR3 is TGCGCCAGCAGCCCAGGATGGGGGGGGTTCAATTCACCCCTCCACTTT.

The genes are TRBV30 and TRBJ1-5; D might be TRBD1 (6 bases). From germline, CDR1 is GTSNPN and CDR2 SVGIG (reference sequence). This CDR3 region has 15 residues. Trimming stripped 1 base from V and 2 bases from J, with 12 bases between. The CDR3 loop is CAWSEQGLGNQPQHF. The CDR3, as DNA: TGTGCCTGGAGTGAACAGGGTCTCGGCAATCAGCCCCAGCATTTT.

The gene calls are TRBV2 and TRBJ2-7, with 9 bases identical to TRBD2. Trimming took 5 bases from V and 2 from J; bases not matched to a gene: 7. CDR3 length: 15 residues. CDR1 and CDR2 from the germline V gene are SNHLY and FYNNEI. CDR3 amino acids: CASSPPTSGTYEQYF. The DNA for the CDR3 is TGTGCCAGCAGTCCTCCGACTAGCGGAACCTACGAGCAGTACTTC.

The chain uses TRBV11-3 and TRBJ2-2, with D perhaps matching TRBD1 or TRBD2 (5 bases each). Germline CDR1 is SGHNT and CDR2 is YENEEA. The CDR3 extends over 15 amino acids. The germline V and J ends were trimmed by 0 bases and 0 bases, with 5 bases remaining between them. This CDR3 is CASSLEGANTGELFF. DNA of the CDR3: TGTGCCAGCAGCTTAGAGGGGGCGAACACCGGGGAGCTGTTTTTT.

V usage is TRBV30 and J usage is TRBJ1-4; 7 bases fit TRBD1. This CDR3 comprises 15 residues. Unmatched junction bases numbered 11, after V lost 3 bases and J lost 7 bases. Looked up from germline, CDR1 is GTSNPN and CDR2 is SVGIG (reference sequence). CDR3 sequence reads: CAWRGGGKVGEKLFF. CDR3 bases: TGTGCCTGGAGGGGAGGGGGCAAAGTAGGTGAAAAACTGTTTTTT.

The V gene is TRBV18, the J gene TRBJ2-5; D is undetermined. The CDR3 consists of 15 residues. Trimming pared 0 bases from V and 3 bases from J, leaving 11 bases between. The germline gives CDR1 KGHSH, CDR2 LQKENI. The CDR3 DNA is TGTGCCAGCTCACCACCGACTGAAGCAGAAGAGACCCAGTACTTC. As protein: CASSPPTEAEETQYF.

The chain recombines TRBV6-1 with TRBJ2-3; D call uncertain. The CDR3 runs to 13 residues. The V end was cut by 2 bases, the J end by 1 base, with 4 bases between. Germline V CDR1 and CDR2: MNHNS, SASEGT. In DNA, the CDR3 is TGTGCCAGCAGTGAACAGGGCACAGATACGCAGTATTTT. It yields the protein CASSEQGTDTQYF.

The CDR3, as DNA: TGTGCCAGCAGCTTGGCTTTCGAGGGGATTCGCTACACCTTC. This sequence encodes CASSLAFEGIRYTF. V gene TRBV5-4 combines with J gene TRBJ1-2, with D perhaps matching TRBD1 (5 bases). The V gene's germline CDR1 is SGHNT and CDR2 YYREEE (reference sequence). This CDR3 is 14 amino acids long. The ends were cut back, 0 bases at V and 9 bases at J, with 15 bases in the middle.

The rearrangement uses TRBV6-6 and TRBJ1-1, with a tentative D call TRBD1 (5 bases). The ends were cut back, 7 bases at V and 1 base at J, with 10 bases in the middle. This CDR3 has 13 residues. Germline assignment: CDR1 MNHNY and CDR2 SVGAGI (reference sequence). CDR3 DNA: TGTGCCAGCAACCCCAGGGCGAACACTGAAGCTTTCTTT. Its protein is CASNPRANTEAFF.